One and the same sample provided the 21 T cell receptor beta chains below, sequenced in a study of blood T cell repertoires in COVID-19. The table came from immunoSEQ multiplex PCR; TCRdb's copy has only in-frame clones and leaves some out. The sample yields 150,000 to 200,000 clones, under 90% seen once. Sequencing used peripheral blood. The receptor source for this set is a man aged 35 to 55 with acute or convalescent COVID-19.

The chain joins TRBV5-8 to TRBJ1-6; D is uncertain. The CDR3 consists of 13 residues. Germline CDR1 is SGHTS and CDR2 is YDEGEE. V was pared by 1 base and J by 6 bases, with 5 bases between. This chain's CDR3 is CASSLTANSPLHF. Written as DNA, the CDR3 is TGTGCCAGCAGCTTGACAGCTAATTCACCCCTCCACTTT.

The genes are TRBV15 and TRBJ1-1; 7 positions agree with TRBD1. Germline loops: CDR1 LNHNV, CDR2 YYDKDF (reference sequence). V trimming: 1 base; J trimming: 9 bases; junction bases outside the gene matches: 23. This CDR3 has 19 amino acids. The CDR3: CATSRVRAYIQGVERKAFF. CDR3 nucleotide sequence: TGTGCCACCAGCAGAGTTCGAGCCTACATTCAGGGGGTAGAACGTAAAGCTTTCTTT. The whole variable domain, filled in from reference TRBV15 and TRBJ1-1, reads DAMVIQNPRYQVTQFGKPVTLSCSQTLNHNVMYWYQQKSSQAPKLLFHYYDKDFNNEADTPDNFQSRRPNTSFCFLDIRSPGLGDTAMYLCATSRVRAYIQGVERKAFFGQGTRLTVV.

The chain has TRBV6-5 and TRBJ1-1; 9 nucleotides agree with TRBD1. Germline loops: CDR1 MNHEY, CDR2 SVGAGI. J gave up 4 bases and V 6 bases, and 6 bases lay outside the gene matches. This CDR3 is 14 amino acids long. CDR3 sequence: CASSRDRVVTEAFF. CDR3 nucleotide sequence: TGTGCCAGCAGCCGGGACAGGGTCGTCACTGAAGCTTTCTTT.

The chain links TRBV9 to TRBJ2-1, with D possibly TRBD2 on 7 matching bases. Trimming stripped 3 bases from V and 8 bases from J, with 24 bases between. The germline gives CDR1 SGDLS, CDR2 YYNGEE. The CDR3 is 17 amino acids. This CDR3 reads CASSERSQGGSIDEQFF. CDR3 coding DNA: TGTGCCAGCAGCGAGAGATCACAGGGAGGGTCGATCGATGAGCAGTTCTTC.

J is TRBJ1-1 and V is TRBV5-3, with 8 bases identical to TRBD1. TRBV5-3 is an ORF, and what it does is uncertain. The CDR3 has 17 residues. With V trimmed by 3 bases and J by 5 bases, 15 bases remained unmatched. In DNA form, the CDR3 reads TGTGCCAGAAGCTGGGAGATGAACAGGACAGGGTGGACTGAAGCTTTCTTT. Protein sequence: CARSWEMNRTGWTEAFF.

The chain uses TRBV6-1 and TRBJ2-3; the D gene is possibly TRBD2 (5 bases). Trimming removed 3 bases at V and 5 bases at J, with 18 bases between. The CDR3 totals 16 residues. Germline lookup yields CDR1 MNHNS and CDR2 SASEGT. CDR3 in DNA: TGTGCCAGCAGTGACATATGGGGTACTAGTGGAGATACGCAGTATTTT. This codes for CASSDIWGTSGDTQYF.

This chain links TRBV2 with TRBJ2-7; 9 positions match TRBD1. The CDR3 is 14 residues long. Germline V gives CDR1 SNHLY, CDR2 FYNNEI. Trimming at V came to 7 bases and at J to 0 bases, leaving 4 bases not matched to a gene. The CDR3 DNA follows: TGTGCCAGCAAGGGGGACAGGGCCTCCTACGAGCAGTACTTC. It specifies CASKGDRASYEQYF.

V and J are TRBV15 and TRBJ2-5; tentative D call: TRBD2 (6 bases). This CDR3 region has 13 residues. V was shortened by 5 bases and J by 5 bases, with 12 bases between the two germline ends. The germline gives CDR1 LNHNV, CDR2 YYDKDF (reference sequence). This chain's CDR3 is CATSFRLEETQYF. CDR3 nucleotide sequence: TGTGCCACCAGCTTCCGACTAGAGGAGACCCAGTACTTC.

The gene calls are TRBV6-4 and TRBJ2-6, with TRBD2 as a possible D gene (6 bases). This CDR3 has 15 residues. The V gene lost 6 bases and the J gene lost 0 bases, with 9 bases spanning the gap. CDR1 MRHNA and CDR2 SNTAGT come from the germline V gene. The CDR3 region has the DNA TGTGCCAGCAGCCCCGGGAGCTCTGGGGCCAACGTCCTGACTTTC. This codes for CASSPGSSGANVLTF.

The V call is TRBV24-1, the J call TRBJ1-5, with TRBD1 as a possible D gene (5 bases). Germline loops: CDR1 KGHDR, CDR2 SFDVKD. The CDR3 is made up of 17 amino acids. Trimming left V 4 bases short and J 0 bases short, with 15 bases between. In nucleotides, the CDR3 is TGTGCCACCAGTGAGCCCCAGGGATCCTATAGCAATCAGCCCCAGCATTTT. It codes for CATSEPQGSYSNQPQHF.

CDR3 DNA: TGTGCCAGCAGCGTAGTTTTAGATTTTCCTAACTATGGCTACACCTTC. It encodes CASSVVLDFPNYGYTF. This rearrangement joins TRBV9 to TRBJ1-2; no clear D. V lost 0 bases and J 0 bases, leaving 12 bases between the germline ends. The CDR3 extends over 16 amino acids. Germline V gene lookup returns CDR1 SGDLS and CDR2 YYNGEE. The full variable domain, with the rest looked up from reference TRBV9 and TRBJ1-2, is DSGVTQTPKHLITATGQRVTLRCSPRSGDLSVYWYQQSLDQGLQFLIQYYNGEERAKGNILERFSAQQFPDLHSELNLSSLELGDSALYFCASSVVLDFPNYGYTFGSGTRLTVV.

The genes are TRBV7-9 and TRBJ1-4; D is uncertain. Trimming left V 6 bases short and J 3 bases short, with 11 bases between. Looked up from germline, CDR1 is SEHNR and CDR2 is FQNEAQ (reference sequence). There are 14 residues in the CDR3. This CDR3 reads CASSPPAANEKLFF. Written as DNA, the CDR3 is TGTGCCAGCAGTCCCCCGGCGGCTAATGAAAAACTGTTTTTT.

The chain links TRBV5-4 to TRBJ2-7; TRBD2 is a possible D gene (8 bases). CDR3 size: 14 residues. Germline assignment: CDR1 SGHNT and CDR2 YYREEE (reference sequence). The ends were cut back, 5 bases at V and 3 bases at J, with 15 bases in the middle. CDR3 amino acids: CASRRAGDSYEQYF. The CDR3 coding sequence is TGTGCCAGCAGAAGAGCGGGGGACAGCTACGAGCAGTACTTC.

This clone was seen a handful of times. The CDR3 protein is CASSQDRDRGRNTIYF. CDR3 nucleotide sequence: TGTGCCAGCAGCCAAGACCGGGACAGGGGACGAAACACCATATATTTT. J is TRBJ1-3 and V is TRBV4-2, with 10 bases that match TRBD1. CDR1 LGHNA and CDR2 YNFKEQ come from the germline V gene. The CDR3 is made up of 16 amino acids. The V segment lost 0 bases and the J segment 5 bases; nucleotides outside the gene matches: 4.

V usage is TRBV7-2 and J usage is TRBJ2-7, with 8 bases fitting TRBD1. Germline loops: CDR1 SGHTA, CDR2 FQGNSA. The CDR3 is made up of 15 amino acids. Trimming cost V 5 bases and J 9 bases; bases outside gene matches: 15. The chain's CDR3 is CASSLVPGTGKGQYF. The CDR3 coding sequence is TGTGCCAGCAGCCTAGTTCCCGGGACAGGAAAGGGGCAGTACTTC.

The V and J genes are TRBV9 and TRBJ2-3, with TRBD2 identical over 7 bases. CDR3 size: 17 residues. V lost 4 bases and J lost 0; bases outside the gene matches: 11. Looked up from germline, CDR1 is SGDLS and CDR2 is YYNGEE. The CDR3 loop is CASSPREVRTSTDTQYF. CDR3 sequence (DNA): TGTGCCAGCAGCCCCCGGGAGGTCCGTACTAGCACAGATACGCAGTATTTT.

The chain combines TRBV7-9 with TRBJ1-2; D not resolved. Trimming removed 1 base at V and 9 bases at J, with 15 bases between. CDR3 length equals 14 residues. Germline V gene lookup returns CDR1 SEHNR and CDR2 FQNEAQ (reference sequence). The CDR3 coding sequence is TGTGCCAGCAGCTTAGGGCGGGGTCTCACCAGCTACACCTTC. Encoded protein: CASSLGRGLTSYTF.

The chain employs TRBV2 and TRBJ1-1; TRBD1 is a possible D gene (5 bases). The germline V gene encodes CDR1 SNHLY and CDR2 FYNNEI. The CDR3 covers 11 residues. The ends were cut back, 10 bases at V and 4 bases at J, with 10 bases in the middle. This CDR3 reads CATGLFTEAFF. The CDR3 coding sequence is TGTGCCACAGGGCTGTTCACTGAAGCTTTCTTT. Based on the CDR3 plus reference TRBV2 and TRBJ1-1, the full variable domain is EPEVTQTPSHQVTQMGQEVILRCVPISNHLYFYWYRQILGQKVEFLVSFYNNEISEKSEIFDDQFSVERPDGSNFTLKIRSTKLEDSAMYFCATGLFTEAFFGQGTRLTVV.

This clone appeared a single time. The V gene is TRBV6-6, the J gene TRBJ1-2, with 11 bases matching TRBD1. J lost 8 bases, V lost 5 bases, and 7 bases had no gene match. Per the germline V gene, CDR1 is MNHNY and CDR2 is SVGAGI (reference sequence). The CDR3 runs to 14 residues. CDR3 residues: CASSPDRGRRGYTF. DNA of the CDR3: TGTGCCAGCAGTCCGGACAGGGGGCGGAGGGGCTACACCTTC.

CDR3 sequence: CASSSTGVGETQYF. The CDR3 bases are TGCGCCAGCAGCTCGACGGGGGTCGGTGAGACCCAGTACTTC. The chain recombines TRBV5-1 with TRBJ2-5; weak D call: TRBD2 (6 bases). The CDR3 runs to 14 residues. CDR1 and CDR2 from the germline V gene are SGHRS and YFSETQ. V was clipped by 3 bases and J by 5 bases, with 14 bases between them.

The genes are TRBV2 and TRBJ1-1, with unresolved D. The CDR3 has 13 residues. Looked up from germline, CDR1 is SNHLY and CDR2 is FYNNEI. Trimming took off 3 bases at V and 6 bases at J, with 11 bases between the two ends. The CDR3 is CASSEPEGAEAFF. The CDR3 DNA is TGTGCCAGCAGTGAGCCAGAGGGCGCTGAAGCTTTCTTT.